Below are 18 T cell receptor beta chains sequenced from a single sample in a study of T cell changes during pregnancy in multiple sclerosis. Sequencing used immunoSEQ multiplex PCR; TCRdb keeps in-frame clones, though not all of them. The sample lists about 21,000 clones, more than 85% occurring once. The starting material was CD4+ T cells from peripheral blood mononuclear cells, obtained in the third trimester of pregnancy. The receptor source for this set is a female donor with multiple sclerosis, enrolled in a pregnancy study.

V usage is TRBV4-3 and J usage is TRBJ1-1, with D uncertain. V lost 0 bases, J lost 0 bases, and 8 bases lay in between. This CDR3 comprises 15 residues. The germline gives CDR1 LGHNA, CDR2 YSLEER. Here the CDR3 reads CASSQEPGMNTEAFF. CDR3 bases: TGCGCCAGCAGCCAAGAGCCCGGTATGAACACTGAAGCTTTCTTT.

The chain links TRBV27 to TRBJ2-3, with D maybe TRBD2 (5 bases). Germline-derived CDR1 and CDR2 are MNHEY and SMNVEV (reference sequence). The length of the CDR3 is 14 residues. V lost 6 bases and J 2 bases, leaving 12 bases between the germline ends. CDR3 residues: CASRWTPDTDTQYF. The CDR3 DNA reads TGTGCCAGCAGATGGACTCCCGACACAGATACGCAGTATTTT.

The chain links TRBV5-4 to TRBJ2-7; TRBD2 aligns across 7 bases. Looked up from germline, CDR1 is SGHNT and CDR2 is YYREEE (reference sequence). After removal of 4 bases from V and 2 bases from J, the junction contained 9 bases not matched to a gene. The CDR3 extends over 15 amino acids. CDR3 sequence: CASSSYRDYAYEQYF. CDR3 sequence (DNA): TGTGCCAGCAGCAGTTACCGGGACTATGCCTACGAGCAGTACTTC.

The chain recombines TRBV19 with TRBJ1-2; weak D call: TRBD1 (5 bases). The CDR3 covers 14 residues. Germline assignment: CDR1 LNHDA and CDR2 SQIVND (reference sequence). The V gene lost 7 bases and the J gene lost 4 bases, with 16 bases spanning the gap. This CDR3 is CASTKWGEGYGYTF. The CDR3 nucleotides are TGTGCCAGTACCAAATGGGGGGAAGGCTATGGCTACACCTTC.

V and J are TRBV7-8 and TRBJ1-6; possible D gene TRBD1, 6 bases. Germline V gene data show CDR1 as SGHVS and CDR2 as FQNEAQ. The CDR3 has 15 amino acids. Trimming cost V 3 bases and J 9 bases, with 15 bases left between them. The CDR3 loop reads CASSLGDTGSSPLHF. The CDR3 DNA reads TGTGCCAGCAGCTTGGGCGATACAGGGAGTTCACCCCTCCACTTT.

V and J are TRBV2 and TRBJ2-5; D perhaps matches TRBD1 (6 bases). Germline CDR1 reads SNHLY; CDR2 reads FYNNEI. Trimming shortened V by 5 bases and J by 3 bases, and 16 bases separated the two germline ends. This CDR3 contains 15 residues. The CDR3 DNA follows: TGTGCCAGCAGTCCCGTAACAGGGATCGAAGAGACCCAGTACTTC. The encoded protein is CASSPVTGIEETQYF. The full variable domain, rest sourced from reference TRBV2 and TRBJ2-5, is EPEVTQTPSHQVTQMGQEVILRCVPISNHLYFYWYRQILGQKVEFLVSFYNNEISEKSEIFDDQFSVERPDGSNFTLKIRSTKLEDSAMYFCASSPVTGIEETQYFGPGTRLLVL.

The chain is built from TRBV7-2 and TRBJ1-5; possible D gene TRBD1, 6 bases. Trimming stripped 5 bases from V and 9 bases from J, with 17 bases between. From germline, CDR1 is SGHTA and CDR2 FQGNSA. There are 14 residues in the CDR3. The CDR3 DNA follows: TGTGCCAGCAGCCTGCGATACATCAGGGGGCCCCAGCATTTT. It yields the protein CASSLRYIRGPQHF.

The genes are TRBV6-1 and TRBJ2-7, with 7 bases that match TRBD1. The CDR3 has 13 amino acids. The V gene's germline CDR1 is MNHNS and CDR2 SASEGT. After removal of 2 bases from V and 8 bases from J, the junction contained 6 bases not matched to a gene. As DNA, the CDR3 is TGTGCCAGCAGTGAACCGACAGGGTCCAAGCAGTACTTC. Encoded protein: CASSEPTGSKQYF.

This clone has a handful of counts. The rearrangement joins TRBV28 to TRBJ1-1; D perhaps matches TRBD1 (5 bases). The V end lost 4 bases, the J end lost 1 base, and 19 bases lay between the germline ends. This CDR3 is built from 17 residues. Germline V CDR1 and CDR2: MDHEN, SYDVKM. CDR3 loop: CASSSPGDSSGNTEAFF. In DNA, the CDR3 is TGTGCCAGCAGTTCCCCCGGGGACTCCTCCGGGAACACTGAAGCTTTCTTT.

The rearrangement links TRBV5-5 to TRBJ1-2; possibly TRBD1 for D (5 bases). Looked up from germline, CDR1 is SGHKS and CDR2 is YYEKEE (reference sequence). V was trimmed by 5 bases and J by 6 bases, leaving 17 bases between them. The CDR3 runs to 14 residues. The CDR3 loop reads CASRLLGAVDGYTF. As DNA, the CDR3 is TGTGCCAGCAGGCTATTAGGGGCGGTTGATGGCTACACCTTC.

Comments on this clone: Other DNA variants within this sample encode the same CDR3. V gene TRBV2 combines with J gene TRBJ1-1, with TRBD1 matching 8 bases. Trimming at V came to 9 bases and at J to 5 bases, leaving 11 bases not matched to a gene. The CDR3 contains 14 residues. Germline CDR1 SNHLY, CDR2 FYNNEI. CDR3 bases: TGTGCCAGTAGAAGGACAGGGCGAAGTACTGAAGCTTTCTTT. It yields the protein CASRRTGRSTEAFF.

The chain uses TRBV5-1 and TRBJ1-2, with 8 bases fitting TRBD1. The CDR3 runs 15 residues. After removal of 0 bases from V and 8 bases from J, the junction contained 9 bases not matched to a gene. Germline-derived CDR1 and CDR2 are SGHRS and YFSETQ. The CDR3 region has the DNA TGCGCCAGCAGCTTGGAGGGGCACAGGGGGGGCGGCTACACCTTC. Its translation is CASSLEGHRGGGYTF. Together with reference TRBV5-1 and TRBJ1-2, the CDR3 gives the full variable domain: KAGVTQTPRYLIKTRGQQVTLSCSPISGHRSVSWYQQTPGQGLQFLFEYFSETQRNKGNFPGRFSGRQFSNSRSEMNVSTLELGDSALYLCASSLEGHRGGGYTFGSGTRLTVV.

The V gene is TRBV10-2, the J gene TRBJ1-2; the match to TRBD1 covers 7 bases. J gave up 4 bases and V 0 bases, and 8 bases lay outside the gene matches. CDR1 and CDR2 (germline): WSHSY, SAAADI. The CDR3 extends over 16 amino acids. The CDR3 region is CASSESDRPQVYGYTF. The CDR3 DNA reads as TGCGCCAGCAGTGAGTCGGACAGGCCCCAGGTCTATGGCTACACCTTC.

This sequence joins TRBV6-6 and TRBJ2-1, with D perhaps TRBD2 (5 bases). V was shortened by 4 bases and J by 0 bases, with 7 bases between the two germline ends. The CDR3 runs 14 residues. Looked up from germline, CDR1 is MNHNY and CDR2 is SVGAGI (reference sequence). The CDR3 sequence is CASSLANSYNEQFF. The DNA of the CDR3 is TGTGCCAGCAGTTTAGCGAACTCCTACAATGAGCAGTTCTTC.

In regard to this clone: The DNA is omitted, as the CDR3 cannot be located on it reliably, and the CDR3 follows TCRdb's listing. The CDR3 sequence: CASSLVTWDSGPGSCFF. The V call is TRBV18, the J call TRBJ2-2; no DNA check was done on the table's D call, TRBD1. Germline V gene data show CDR1 as KGHSH and CDR2 as LQKENI. With termini counted, the CDR3 has 17 amino acids.

In this sample, this clone turned up once. The V gene is TRBV6-5, the J gene TRBJ2-5, with D perhaps TRBD1 (6 bases). The length of the CDR3 is 14 residues. V was cut by 0 bases and J by 11 bases, with 16 bases left in between. CDR1 MNHEY and CDR2 SVGAGI come from the germline V gene. CDR3 coding DNA: TGTGCCAGCAGTTACTCCCAGGGGTCAGGAGAGCAGTACTTC. Amino acids: CASSYSQGSGEQYF.

V and J are TRBV5-5 and TRBJ2-7; 8 nucleotides match TRBD1. V lost 4 bases, J lost 6 bases, and 15 bases stayed unmatched. This CDR3 has 16 amino acids. The germline gives CDR1 SGHKS, CDR2 YYEKEE (reference sequence). In DNA, the CDR3 is TGTGCCAGCAGCCCCCACTTTGACAGGGGCCTAGCCGAGCAGTACTTC. Protein sequence: CASSPHFDRGLAEQYF.

The chain has TRBV30 and TRBJ1-6; D unclear. V was trimmed by 0 bases and J by 10 bases, leaving 16 bases between them. Per germline, CDR1 GTSNPN and CDR2 SVGIG (reference sequence). This CDR3 spans 15 amino acids. CDR3 sequence: CAWSVTGVGSSPLHF. The CDR3 coding sequence is TGTGCCTGGAGTGTAACCGGGGTAGGGAGCTCACCCCTCCACTTT.